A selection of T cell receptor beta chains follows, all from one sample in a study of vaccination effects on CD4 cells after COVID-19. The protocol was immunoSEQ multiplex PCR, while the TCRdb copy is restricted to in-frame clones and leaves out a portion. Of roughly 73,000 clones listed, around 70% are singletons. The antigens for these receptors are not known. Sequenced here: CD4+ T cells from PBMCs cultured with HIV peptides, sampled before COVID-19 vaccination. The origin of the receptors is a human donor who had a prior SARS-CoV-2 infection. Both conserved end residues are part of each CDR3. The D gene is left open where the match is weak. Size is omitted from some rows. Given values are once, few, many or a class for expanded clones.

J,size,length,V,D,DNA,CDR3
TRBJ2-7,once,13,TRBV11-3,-,TGTGCCAGCAGCTTAGGATGGACATACGAGCAGTACTTC,CASSLGWTYEQYF
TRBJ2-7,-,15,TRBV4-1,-,TGCGCCAGCAGCCAATTTCGTACTAGTGGAGGCGAGCAGTACTTC,CASSQFRTSGGEQYF
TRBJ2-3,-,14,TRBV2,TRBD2,TGTGCCAGCACCCTTAGCGGGAGGGCAGATACGCAGTATTTT,CASTLSGRADTQYF
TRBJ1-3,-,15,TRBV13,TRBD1,TGTGCCAGCAGCTGGACAGGGACCTTCGGAAACACCATATATTTT,CASSWTGTFGNTIYF
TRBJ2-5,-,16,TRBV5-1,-,TGCGCCAGCAGCTTGGAACCGGGACACAACGGAAAGACCCAGTACTTC,CASSLEPGHNGKTQYF
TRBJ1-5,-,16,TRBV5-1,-,TGCGCCAGCAGCTTTACAGGGAGAGGTAGCAATCAGCCCCAGCATTTT,CASSFTGRGSNQPQHF
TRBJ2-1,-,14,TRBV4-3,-,TGCGCCAGCGGGCAGGATTACTCCTACAATGAGCAGTTCTTC,CASGQDYSYNEQFF
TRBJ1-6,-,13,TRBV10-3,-,TGTGCCATCAGTGAGGACAGGAATTCACCCCTCCACTTT,CAISEDRNSPLHF
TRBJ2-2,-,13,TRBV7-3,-,TGTGCCAGCAGCTTTGCGGGGACCGGGGAGCTGTTTTTT,CASSFAGTGELFF
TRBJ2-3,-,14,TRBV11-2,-,TGTGCCAGCAGCTTAAACTCCAGGGTAGATACGCAGTATTTT,CASSLNSRVDTQYF
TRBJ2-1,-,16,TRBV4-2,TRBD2,TGTGCCAGCAGCCAAGATCAGGCGGGGGGATACAATGAGCAGTTCTTC,CASSQDQAGGYNEQFF
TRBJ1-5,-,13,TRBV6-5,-,TGTGCCAGCAGTTACACGGCCAATCAGCCCCAGCATTTT,CASSYTANQPQHF
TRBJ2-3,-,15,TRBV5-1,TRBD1,TGCGCCAGCAGGGACACAGGGGTTAGCACAGATACGCAGTATTTT,CASRDTGVSTDTQYF
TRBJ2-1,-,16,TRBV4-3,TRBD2,TGCGCCAGCAGCCAAGGGCTAGCGGGAGTTGGTAATGAGCAGTTCTTC,CASSQGLAGVGNEQFF
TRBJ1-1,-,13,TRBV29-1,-,TGCAGCGTTAAGGGCATAATGAACACTGAAGCTTTCTTT,CSVKGIMNTEAFF
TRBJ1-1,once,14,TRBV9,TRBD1,TGTGCCAGCAGCGTTGGCAGGGGGCGCGCTGAAGCTTTCTTT,CASSVGRGRAEAFF
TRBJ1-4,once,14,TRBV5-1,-,TGCGCCAGCAGCTTGGCACAGGGTAATGAAAAACTGTTTTTT,CASSLAQGNEKLFF
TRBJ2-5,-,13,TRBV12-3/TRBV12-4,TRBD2,TGTGCCAGCAGCACCGATCGGACTAGCGGGAGTGACTTC,CASSTDRTSGSDF
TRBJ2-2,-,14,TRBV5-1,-,TGCGCCAGCAGCTTGGAGCCTCCCACCGGGGAGCTGTTTTTT,CASSLEPPTGELFF
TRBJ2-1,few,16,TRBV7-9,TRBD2,TGTGCCAGCAGCTCACCTAGCGGGAGCTTTCGGAATGAGCAGTTCTTC,CASSSPSGSFRNEQFF
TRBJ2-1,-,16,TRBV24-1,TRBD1,TGTGCCACCAGTGATACCACAGGGGGCGCCTACAATGAGCAGTTCTTC,CATSDTTGGAYNEQFF
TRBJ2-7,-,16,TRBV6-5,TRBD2,TGTGCCAGCAGTTATCAGGGAACTAGCGGACCCTACGAGCAGTACTTC,CASSYQGTSGPYEQYF
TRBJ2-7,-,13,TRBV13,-,TGTGCCAGCAGCCTTGGATCTGGAGGACGGCAGTACTTC,CASSLGSGGRQYF
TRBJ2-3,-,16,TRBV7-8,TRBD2,TGTGCCAGCAGCTTCGGACTAGCGGGAGTTTCCGGGACGCAGTATTTT,CASSFGLAGVSGTQYF
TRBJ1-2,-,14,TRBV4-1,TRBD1,TGCGCCAGCAGCCTCCGGGACAGGGACTATGGCTACACCTTC,CASSLRDRDYGYTF
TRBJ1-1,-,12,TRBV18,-,TGTGCCAGCTCACCACGGGAAGGGTCGGCTTTCTTT,CASSPREGSAFF
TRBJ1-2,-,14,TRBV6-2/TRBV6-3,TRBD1,TGTGCCAGCAGTAACAGGGACAGTAATTATGGCTACACCTTC,CASSNRDSNYGYTF
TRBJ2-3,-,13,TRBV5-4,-,TGTGCCAGCAGCTTGAGGGGAACAGATACGCAGTATTTT,CASSLRGTDTQYF
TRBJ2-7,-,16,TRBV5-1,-,TGCGCCAGCAGCTTGGGTTTTGGATACAGCTCCTACGAGCAGTACTTC,CASSLGFGYSSYEQYF
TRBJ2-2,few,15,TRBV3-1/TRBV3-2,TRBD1,TGTGCCAGCAGCCTTCGACAGGGCGACACCGGGGAGCTGTTTTTT,CASSLRQGDTGELFF
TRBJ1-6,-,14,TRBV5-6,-,TGTGCCAGCAGCTTGGACAGGTCTAATTCACCCCTCCACTTT,CASSLDRSNSPLHF
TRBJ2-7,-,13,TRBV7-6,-,TGTGCCAGCAGCGACACCAATCCCTACGAGCAGTACTTC,CASSDTNPYEQYF
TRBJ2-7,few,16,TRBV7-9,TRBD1,TGTGCCAGCAGCTTGGTCCTCGGGACAGGGGATGACGAGCAGTACTTC,CASSLVLGTGDDEQYF
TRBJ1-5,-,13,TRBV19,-,TGTGCCAGTAGTATAGCAAAACATCAGCCCCAGCATTTT,CASSIAKHQPQHF
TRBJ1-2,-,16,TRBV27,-,TGTGCCAGCAGTCTCTTCGGGGGGGCTATTGGGTATGGCTACACCTTC,CASSLFGGAIGYGYTF
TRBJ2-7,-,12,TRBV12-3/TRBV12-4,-,TGTGCCAGCAGCTGGGCTACTAGCATCCAGTACTTC,CASSWATSIQYF
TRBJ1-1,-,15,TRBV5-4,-,TGTGCCAGCAGATCGACCCCCCTCGAAACCGCTGAAGCTTTCTTT,CASRSTPLETAEAFF
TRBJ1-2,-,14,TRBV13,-,TGTGCCAGCAGCTTAGTCAGGGAGAACTATGGCTACACCTTC,CASSLVRENYGYTF
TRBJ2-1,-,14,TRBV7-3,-,TGTGCCAGCAGCTTTGTCGCAGAGCGATACGAGCAGTTCTTC,CASSFVAERYEQFF
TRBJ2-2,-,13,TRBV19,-,TGTGCCAGTAGCCCAGCTTATACCGGGGAGCTGTTTTTT,CASSPAYTGELFF
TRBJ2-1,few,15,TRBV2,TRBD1,TGTGCCAGCAGTGAACAGGGACAGGGTCTGCATGAGCAGTTCTTC,CASSEQGQGLHEQFF
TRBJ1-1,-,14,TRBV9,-,TGTGCCAGCAGCGTAGGAATAGGGGGCACTGAAGCTTTCTTT,CASSVGIGGTEAFF
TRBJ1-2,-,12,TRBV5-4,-,TGTGCCAGCAGCTTGGCCGGAGGGGGCTACACCTTC,CASSLAGGGYTF
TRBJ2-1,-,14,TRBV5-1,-,TGCGCCAGCAGCTTGGCGGATTCCTACAATGAGCAGTTCTTC,CASSLADSYNEQFF
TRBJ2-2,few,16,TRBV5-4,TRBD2,TGTGCCAGCAGCTCGTGGACTAGCGGGGGTTCAGGGGAGCTGTTTTTT,CASSSWTSGGSGELFF
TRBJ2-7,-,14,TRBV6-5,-,TGTGCCAGCAGCAGACCGGGACCCCCCTACGAGCAGTACTTC,CASSRPGPPYEQYF
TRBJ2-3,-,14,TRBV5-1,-,TGCGCCAGCAGCTTGGCACTCATCACAGATACGCAGTATTTT,CASSLALITDTQYF
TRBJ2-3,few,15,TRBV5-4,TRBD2,TGTGCCAGCAGCTTGGGACTAGCGGGAGTAGATACGCAGTATTTT,CASSLGLAGVDTQYF
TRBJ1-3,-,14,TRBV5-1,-,TGCGCCAGCAGAAACACCGGCTCTGGAAACACCATATATTTT,CASRNTGSGNTIYF